This T cell receptor beta chain is from a study of blood T cell repertoires in COVID-19. Trimming stripped 6 bases from V and 4 bases from J, with 13 bases between. The CDR3 sequence is 14 residues long. Germline V gene data show CDR1 as SNHLY and CDR2 as FYNNEI. The table came from immunoSEQ multiplex PCR; TCRdb's copy has only in-frame clones and leaves some out. The profile shows 250,000 or so clones, roughly 90% of them singletons. This receptor was taken from a woman aged 60 to 75 with COVID-19, enrolled during active disease. Sequences were obtained from peripheral blood. This chain links TRBV2 with TRBJ1-5; possibly TRBD1 for D (5 bases). CDR3 sequence: CASSREDLNQPQHF. As DNA, the CDR3 is TGTGCCAGCAGCAGGGAGGACCTTAATCAGCCCCAGCATTTT.